The 12 T cell receptor beta chains listed next were all sequenced from one sample in a study of blood T cell repertoires in COVID-19. The data were produced by immunoSEQ multiplex PCR, yet TCRdb's version contains in-frame clones alone and is incomplete. In the table there are around 400,000 clones, roughly 90% of which are singletons. Sequencing input: peripheral blood. These receptors all stem from a man between 35 and 55 years old with acute or convalescent COVID-19.

Only a few counts were recorded for this clone. CDR3 sequence reads: CASSDRRGPGNTIYF. The DNA for the CDR3 is TGTGCCAGCAGCGACAGGAGGGGGCCCGGAAACACCATATATTTT. This chain uses TRBV3-1 (or the pseudogene TRBV3-2) with TRBJ1-3; TRBD1 agrees at 7 bases. Germline V CDR1 and CDR2: LGHDT, YNNKEL (reference sequence). This CDR3 is 15 amino acids long. With V trimmed by 5 bases and J by 4 bases, 8 bases remained unmatched.

This chain joins TRBV2 and TRBJ1-4, with a weak D call TRBD1 (6 bases). In germline, CDR1 is SNHLY, CDR2 FYNNEI. V was shortened by 10 bases and J by 3 bases, with 12 bases between the two germline ends. The CDR3 consists of 13 residues. CDR3 protein: CATSTGPNEKLFF. CDR3 DNA: TGTGCCACCTCGACAGGCCCTAATGAAAAACTGTTTTTT.

With regard to this clone: The identical CDR3 is also encoded by other nucleotide sequences in the sample. The J gene is TRBJ2-3, the V gene TRBV9; D is perhaps TRBD1 (6 bases). Per the germline V gene, CDR1 is SGDLS and CDR2 is YYNGEE. V was cut by 2 bases and J by 0 bases, with 7 bases left in between. This CDR3 is 14 amino acids long. The CDR3: CASSVDSSTDTQYF. The CDR3 DNA follows: TGTGCCAGCAGCGTGGACAGTAGCACAGATACGCAGTATTTT.

The V gene is TRBV9, the J gene TRBJ1-2; 8 bases match TRBD1. The CDR3 spans 14 residues. J was trimmed by 6 bases and V by 7 bases; bases with no gene match: 11. CDR1 is SGDLS and CDR2 is YYNGEE in the germline V gene. CDR3: CASASSDRVNGYTF. CDR3 nucleotide sequence: TGTGCCAGCGCCTCCTCGGACAGGGTTAATGGCTACACCTTC. The complete variable domain, with remaining parts taken from reference TRBV9 and TRBJ1-2, reads DSGVTQTPKHLITATGQRVTLRCSPRSGDLSVYWYQQSLDQGLQFLIQYYNGEERAKGNILERFSAQQFPDLHSELNLSSLELGDSALYFCASASSDRVNGYTFGSGTRLTVV.

The CDR3 DNA sequence: TGTGCCAGCAGCGCCGCGGGTTTTAGCACAGATACGCAGTATTTT. It is translated as CASSAAGFSTDTQYF. The V and J genes are TRBV13 and TRBJ2-3; possible D gene TRBD2, 5 bases. Trimming took off 5 bases at V and 0 bases at J, with 12 bases between the two ends. Germline loops: CDR1 PRHDT, CDR2 FYEKMQ (reference sequence). The CDR3 totals 15 residues.

This chain uses TRBV12-3 or TRBV12-4 with TRBJ1-4, with a tentative D call TRBD1 (5 bases). This CDR3 has 13 residues. DNA for the CDR3: TGTGCTACCTTAAGGGGCGGTAATGAAAAACTGTTTTTT. Its translation is CATLRGGNEKLFF.

This sequence joins TRBV3-1 (or the pseudogene TRBV3-2) and TRBJ2-3; TRBD1 agrees at 7 bases. CDR1 and CDR2 from the germline V gene are LGHDT and YNNKEL (reference sequence). The CDR3 totals 17 residues. Unmatched junction bases numbered 12, after V lost 4 bases and J lost 2 bases. This chain's CDR3 is CASSPYFPGQLTDTQYF. DNA for the CDR3: TGTGCCAGCAGCCCATATTTTCCGGGACAGCTCACAGATACGCAGTATTTT.

CDR3 bases: TGTGCCAGCAGGATCGGGACAGCCGGAAACACCATATATTTT. Its translation: CASRIGTAGNTIYF. The chain couples TRBV3-1 (or the pseudogene TRBV3-2) to TRBJ1-3; the match to TRBD1 covers 7 bases. The CDR3 sequence is 14 residues long. V dropped 6 bases and J dropped 4; count of bases not matched to a gene: 6. CDR1 is LGHDT, CDR2 YNNKEL, per germline (reference sequence).

The chain combines TRBV7-9 with TRBJ1-1; 12 nucleotides match TRBD1. The CDR3 is made up of 17 amino acids. J gave up 0 bases and V 4 bases, and 6 bases lay outside the gene matches. Germline V gene sequence: CDR1 SEHNR, CDR2 FQNEAQ (reference sequence). CDR3 region: CASSSFRDRGLNTEAFF. CDR3 nucleotide sequence: TGTGCCAGCAGCTCATTCCGGGACAGGGGGCTGAACACTGAAGCTTTCTTT.

The chain uses TRBV7-2 and TRBJ2-5; 8 bases are shared with TRBD1. Germline CDR1 and CDR2: SGHTA and FQGNSA. This CDR3 is built from 15 residues. Losses at the gene ends were 2 bases for V and 5 bases for J; bases not matched to a gene: 7. CDR3 DNA: TGTGCCAGCAGCTTATTGGGCAGGGGGCAGGAGACCCAGTACTTC. Translation: CASSLLGRGQETQYF.

This sequence joins TRBV19 and TRBJ1-5; tentative D call: TRBD1 (6 bases). Trimming removed 5 bases from V and 7 bases from J, with 12 bases in between. The CDR3 is 13 amino acids. CDR1 and CDR2 (germline): LNHDA, SQIVND (reference sequence). CDR3 nucleotides: TGTGCCAGTAGTGGGGCAGGGGCCCAGCCCCAGCATTTT. Residues: CASSGAGAQPQHF.

The J gene is TRBJ1-4, the V gene TRBV7-2; TRBD1 might be the D (5 bases). From germline, CDR1 is SGHTA and CDR2 FQGNSA. With 1 base removed from V and 6 bases from J, the gap between germline ends came to 12 bases. This CDR3 is 15 amino acids long. CDR3 coding DNA: TGTGCCAGCAGCTTAGTTGCAGGGCCGGATGAAAAACTGTTTTTT. Its translation is CASSLVAGPDEKLFF.